The 21 T cell receptor beta chains below were found in one sample sequenced in a study of T cells expressing NK-cell markers. With the 5' RACE reads reprocessed, TCRdb shows one record per CDR3 protein and no DNA. This specimen shows about 460,000 distinct CDR3 sequences; the ten leading clones hold about 1.5%. Sequencing used blood T cells: a sorted CD56 or NKG2C T cell subset, CD4+ or CD8+ T cells, or bulk PBMC T cells (not recorded which). These receptors came from a woman aged 50 to 60 in good health.

The V and J genes are TRBV20-1 and TRBJ2-3; TCRdb returns TRBD2, unconfirmable since there is no DNA. The CDR3 consists of 16 residues. Germline CDR1 DFQATT, CDR2 SNEGSKA (reference sequence). CDR3 amino acids: CSARDYGGGRTDTQYF.

The V call is TRBV24-1, the J call TRBJ2-2; as DNA is missing, the TRBD2 call by TCRdb cannot be tested. Germline lookup yields CDR1 KGHDR and CDR2 SFDVKD. The CDR3 consists of 14 residues. The CDR3 loop reads CATRSVAGTGELFF.

The chain combines TRBV15 with TRBJ2-3; TCRdb picks TRBD2, but there is no DNA to check that call. The germline CDR1 and CDR2 sequences are LNHNV and YYDKDF (reference sequence). The CDR3 covers 15 residues. Here the CDR3 reads CATSSPPRSTDTQYF. Based on the CDR3 plus reference TRBV15 and TRBJ2-3, the full variable domain is DAMVIQNPRYQVTQFGKPVTLSCSQTLNHNVMYWYQQKSSQAPKLLFHYYDKDFNNEADTPDNFQSRRPNTSFCFLDIRSPGLGDTAMYLCATSSPPRSTDTQYFGPGTRLTVL.

This chain joins TRBV11-2 and TRBJ1-1. The germline V gene has CDR1 SGHAT and CDR2 FQNNGV. The CDR3 is 14 amino acids. CDR3 region: CASSLPYLGTEAFF.

This rearrangement joins TRBV5-1 to TRBJ1-2; with no DNA, the TCRdb D assignment of TRBD1 cannot be verified. The CDR3 extends over 13 amino acids. Germline values: CDR1 SGHRS, CDR2 YFSETQ. The chain's CDR3 is CASSDRGPLGYTF.

This chain connects TRBV6-1 to TRBJ2-2. The CDR3 sequence is 13 residues long. Germline CDR1 is MNHNS and CDR2 is SASEGT. The CDR3 region is CASSPEAFGELFF.

The chain couples TRBV5-5 to TRBJ1-5; absent DNA, TCRdb's TRBD1 call cannot be checked. The V gene's germline CDR1 is SGHKS and CDR2 YYEKEE (reference sequence). This CDR3 has 13 residues. The CDR3 reads CASSMPGAQPQHF. The full variable domain, its missing parts supplied by reference TRBV5-5 and TRBJ1-5, is DAGVTQSPTHLIKTRGQQVTLRCSPISGHKSVSWYQQVLGQGPQFIFQYYEKEERGRGNFPDRFSARQFPNYSSELNVNALLLGDSALYLCASSMPGAQPQHFGDGTRLSIL.

V and J are TRBV7-3 and TRBJ2-1; TCRdb calls TRBD2, which cannot be checked without DNA. This CDR3 region has 16 residues. CDR1 SGHTA and CDR2 FQGTGA come from the germline V gene. CDR3 sequence: CASSSKLAGGPSEQFF. Full variable domain (outside the CDR3, taken from reference TRBV7-3 and TRBJ2-1): GAGVSQTPSNKVTEKGKYVELRCDPISGHTALYWYRQSLGQGPEFLIYFQGTGAADDSGLPNDRFFAVRPEGSVSTLKIQRTERGDSAVYLCASSSKLAGGPSEQFFGPGTRLTVL.

The chain is built from TRBV2 and TRBJ2-1; the TRBD1 assignment by TCRdb is unverifiable without DNA. Per the germline V gene, CDR1 is SNHLY and CDR2 is FYNNEI. CDR3 length: 13 residues. CDR3 region: CASSEWYSPVQFF.

J is TRBJ1-3 and V is TRBV9. Germline V gives CDR1 SGDLS, CDR2 YYNGEE. The CDR3 has 15 residues. CDR3 sequence reads: CASSVGGNSGNTIYF.

This chain's CDR3 is CASSLGNSGFYNEQFF. The chain joins TRBV7-2 to TRBJ2-1; the D gene TCRdb calls, TRBD2, cannot be checked with no DNA. Germline V lookup: CDR1 SGHTA, CDR2 FQGNSA. The CDR3 consists of 16 residues.

The J gene is TRBJ1-1, the V gene TRBV10-3; the TCRdb D gene call, TRBD1, has no DNA to confirm it. Germline-derived CDR1 and CDR2 are ENHRY and SYGVKD. This CDR3 region has 11 residues. This CDR3 is CAISQDSEAFF.

The rearrangement uses TRBV28 and TRBJ2-4; TCRdb picks TRBD2, but there is no DNA to check that call. Germline V lookup: CDR1 MDHEN, CDR2 SYDVKM. This CDR3 region has 16 residues. The CDR3 region is CASSSLVVLAKNIQYF.

The rearrangement links TRBV6-5 to TRBJ2-2. Germline loops: CDR1 MNHEY, CDR2 SVGAGI. The CDR3 is 17 residues long. CDR3 amino acids: CASSYSIAARGTGELFF.

The chain recombines TRBV6-1 with TRBJ2-7; TCRdb reports TRBD2, a call that lacks DNA to check it against. CDR3 length: 12 residues. Germline lookup yields CDR1 MNHNS and CDR2 SASEGT. CDR3 region: CASRLVAYEQYF.

Here the CDR3 reads CASSFRQDKNYGYTF. V gene TRBV6-1 combines with J gene TRBJ1-2; TCRdb returns TRBD1, unconfirmable since there is no DNA. This CDR3 contains 15 residues. Germline V lookup: CDR1 MNHNS, CDR2 SASEGT.

The chain is built from TRBV24-1 and TRBJ2-1; TCRdb designates TRBD2, a call that cannot be tested without DNA. The CDR3 extends over 16 amino acids. The germline V gene has CDR1 KGHDR and CDR2 SFDVKD. The CDR3 spells CATSDSSTSGRGEQFF.

The chain has TRBV5-1 and TRBJ2-2; TCRdb outputs TRBD2, but without DNA this stays unchecked. Germline loops: CDR1 SGHRS, CDR2 YFSETQ. The CDR3 contains 15 residues. CDR3 in amino acids: CASSFAGGGTGELFF.

The V and J genes are TRBV5-1 and TRBJ2-7; lacking DNA, the TRBD1 call made by TCRdb goes unchecked. The germline gives CDR1 SGHRS, CDR2 YFSETQ. The CDR3 consists of 14 residues. The CDR3 loop reads CASSLTGQGYEQYF.

V is TRBV6-5 and J is TRBJ2-1; TCRdb selects TRBD2, and the lack of DNA leaves this call unchecked. CDR1 is MNHEY and CDR2 is SVGAGI in the germline V gene. The CDR3 is 16 amino acids. The CDR3 protein is CASSYRTSGTRNEQFF.

The genes are TRBV20-1 and TRBJ2-3; TCRdb designates TRBD2, a call that cannot be tested without DNA. This CDR3 is 13 amino acids long. Germline V gene data show CDR1 as DFQATT and CDR2 as SNEGSKA (reference sequence). The CDR3 loop reads CSARGGSRNTQYF.